The 21 T cell receptor beta chains below come from one sample, sequenced in a study of post-analysis software for immune sequencing data. No antigen has been assigned to these receptors. Study-wide points: With TRBV5-6, TRBV5-1 and TRBV20-1 included, about five TRBV segments were more frequent in patients than in controls.

cDNA libraries of TCR beta carried unique molecular identifiers. TCRdb fed the PCR reads into MiXCR, producing one record per CDR3 protein. The table lists hundreds of thousands of distinct CDR3 sequences, approximately 53% of them singletons. The specimen was blood. These receptors were collected from a girl aged 5-17 years with multiple sclerosis.

In this sample, this clonotype turned up many times. The chain employs TRBV5-1 and TRBJ2-7; weak D call: TRBD1 (7 bases). The V gene's germline CDR1 is SGHRS and CDR2 YFSETQ. V was trimmed by 4 bases and J by 2 bases, leaving 13 bases between them. The CDR3 has 14 amino acids. The CDR3 loop reads CASSPQGGPYEQYF. CDR3 in DNA: TGCGCCAGCAGCCCCCAGGGGGGCCCCTACGAGCAGTACTTC.

This clonotype was observed a few times. The CDR3 loop is CAISPSTYTDTQYF. The DNA for the CDR3 is TGTGCCATCAGTCCCTCCACTTACACAGATACGCAGTATTTT. The V gene is TRBV10-3, the J gene TRBJ2-3; unclear D gene. Germline CDR1 ENHRY, CDR2 SYGVKD. V lost 5 bases and J lost 2, with 11 bases in between. This CDR3 spans 14 amino acids.

The sample holds one count of this clonotype. V is TRBV30 and J is TRBJ2-7, with D possibly TRBD2 on 6 matching bases. Per germline, CDR1 GTSNPN and CDR2 SVGIG (reference sequence). Trimming pared 5 bases from V and 2 bases from J, leaving 16 bases between. The length of the CDR3 is 14 residues. The CDR3, as DNA: TGTGCCTGGGCCGTCAGCGGAGGGCCCTACGAGCAGTACTTC. Encoded protein: CAWAVSGGPYEQYF.

CDR3 bases: TGTGCCAGCAGTGAAGTGGGAACTTATAGCAATCAGCCCCAGCATTTT. Translating gives CASSEVGTYSNQPQHF. V and J are TRBV2 and TRBJ1-5; D not certain. With 1 base removed from V and 0 bases from J, the gap between germline ends came to 10 bases. Germline lookup yields CDR1 SNHLY and CDR2 FYNNEI. This CDR3 spans 16 amino acids.

As for this clonotype: One end of the junction varies from germline; a read error may be responsible. The chain couples TRBV4-1 to TRBJ2-1; D possibly corresponds to TRBD2 (5 bases). Germline V gene data show CDR1 as MGHRA and CDR2 as YSYEKL. The CDR3 is made up of 16 amino acids. CDR3 loop: CANSQPRVSVNNEQFF. The CDR3 nucleotides are TGCGCCAACAGCCAACCCCGAGTTAGCGTGAACAATGAGCAGTTCTTC.

This clonotype appeared a single time. One end of the junction fails to match germline, which may point to a read error. The chain employs TRBV7-3 and TRBJ2-1; 9 bases align to TRBD1. The CDR3 has 14 residues. The germline V gene has CDR1 SGHTA and CDR2 FQGTGA. CDR3 DNA sequence: TGTACCAGCAGCTCCCTCTCGACAGGGGGTGAGCAGTTCTTC. This codes for CTSSSLSTGGEQFF. Looking up the rest from reference TRBV7-3 and TRBJ2-1 gives the full variable domain: GAGVSQTPSNKVTEKGKYVELRCDPISGHTALYWYRQSLGQGPEFLIYFQGTGAADDSGLPNDRFFAVRPEGSVSTLKIQRTERGDSAVYLCTSSSLSTGGEQFFGPGTRLTVL.

V and J are TRBV20-1 and TRBJ2-1, with TRBD2 as a possible D gene (6 bases). The germline V gene has CDR1 DFQATT and CDR2 SNEGSKA (reference sequence). The length of the CDR3 is 19 residues. V was trimmed by 0 bases and J by 2 bases, leaving 23 bases between them. This CDR3 is CSARDRVGTPILTYNEQFF. In nucleotides, the CDR3 is TGCAGTGCTAGAGATCGGGTGGGGACTCCCATCTTAACCTACAATGAGCAGTTCTTC.

J is TRBJ2-1 and V is TRBV12-5, with 9 bases that match TRBD2. The CDR3 runs 16 residues. Trimming cost V 6 bases and J 5 bases; bases outside gene matches: 11. CDR1 LGHNT and CDR2 FRNRAP come from the germline V gene. CDR3 DNA sequence: TGTGCTAGTGGAGGGGGGAGCGGGGGGTTACACAATGAGCAGTTCTTC. Translated, it gives CASGGGSGGLHNEQFF.

This clonotype was observed a few times. V and J are TRBV24-1 and TRBJ2-1, with 7 bases identical to TRBD2. Germline assignment: CDR1 KGHDR and CDR2 SFDVKD. The CDR3 consists of 18 residues. V shed 2 bases and J 4 bases; nucleotides not matched to a gene: 13. DNA for the CDR3: TGTGCCACCAGTGATTCCTCTAGCGGTGGCGGGTGGTACAATGAGCAGTTCTTC. Its translation: CATSDSSSGGGWYNEQFF.

This clonotype has a handful of counts. The rearrangement links TRBV4-1 to TRBJ2-7, with D possibly being TRBD2 (6 bases). CDR3 size: 16 residues. Trimming removed 1 base at V and 0 bases at J, with 13 bases between. In germline, CDR1 is MGHRA, CDR2 YSYEKL. CDR3 residues: CASSQGGGKSSYEQYF. CDR3 coding DNA: TGCGCCAGCAGCCAAGGGGGCGGGAAATCCTCCTACGAGCAGTACTTC.

This CDR3 reads CASSPQAGWVTF. The CDR3 DNA reads TGTGCCAGCAGTCCCCAGGCAGGGTGGGTCACCTTC. The chain recombines TRBV6-6 with TRBJ1-2, with D possibly matching TRBD1 (5 bases). Trimming shortened V by 5 bases and J by 13 bases, and 17 bases separated the two germline ends. CDR3 length: 12 residues. Germline CDR1 and CDR2: MNHNY and SVGAGI (reference sequence).

A few counts support this clonotype. The rearrangement joins TRBV2 to TRBJ2-4; TRBD1 agrees at 8 bases. V lost 7 bases to trimming and J lost 13 bases; unmatched junction nucleotides: 12. This CDR3 spans 13 amino acids. Germline CDR1 is SNHLY and CDR2 is FYNNEI. CDR3 coding DNA: TGTGCCAGCAAGAACAGGGGGTTGGTGGAGCAGTACTTC. Translating gives CASKNRGLVEQYF.

V gene TRBV14 combines with J gene TRBJ2-7; 12 bases line up with TRBD2. The CDR3 sequence is 19 residues long. The germline V gene has CDR1 SGHDN and CDR2 FVKESK. J gave up 0 bases and V 1 base, and 10 bases lay outside the gene matches. In DNA, the CDR3 is TGTGCCAGCAGCCAAGGCCCCGGACTAGCGGGGCCTAGCTCCTACGAGCAGTACTTC. It encodes CASSQGPGLAGPSSYEQYF.

This sequence joins TRBV7-9 and TRBJ2-5, with D unclear. CDR1 and CDR2 (germline): SEHNR, FQNEAQ (reference sequence). V shed 4 bases and J shed 5 bases, with 11 bases lying between them. The CDR3 has 13 amino acids. The CDR3 DNA reads TGTGCCAGCAGCTCTCAAACTGGCGAGACCCAGTACTTC. Amino acid sequence: CASSSQTGETQYF.

The gene calls are TRBV29-1 and TRBJ1-2, with D hard to call. Trimming left V 0 bases short and J 2 bases short, with 7 bases between. Germline CDR1 and CDR2: SQVTM and ANQGSEA. The CDR3 contains 13 residues. The CDR3 region is CSVEDHSNYGYTF. CDR3 nucleotide sequence: TGCAGCGTTGAAGATCATAGCAACTATGGCTACACCTTC.

V usage is TRBV4-1 and J usage is TRBJ1-5; TRBD1 matches at 7 bases. With 1 base clipped from V and 5 bases from J, the junction kept 5 bases outside the gene matches. Germline CDR1 reads MGHRA; CDR2 reads YSYEKL. This CDR3 is built from 15 residues. CDR3 sequence reads: CASSQVVTGDQPQHF. In DNA, the CDR3 is TGCGCCAGCAGCCAAGTGGTAACAGGGGATCAGCCCCAGCATTTT.

This chain connects TRBV12-3 or TRBV12-4 to TRBJ2-4; no definite D call. Trimming left V 4 bases short and J 13 bases short, with 17 bases between. There are 13 residues in the CDR3. The DNA for the CDR3 is TGTGCCAGCAGTTCTGGACGGAGCACCGGGCAGTACTTC. Translating it yields CASSSGRSTGQYF.

This clonotype was detected once. A junction boundary mismatches the germline segment, possibly from a read error. The chain carries TRBV5-1 and TRBJ2-7; a weak D match, TRBD2 (7 bases). Germline assignment: CDR1 SGHRS and CDR2 YFSETQ. The CDR3 has 15 residues. The CDR3 DNA is TGCGCCAGCAGCGAAGGGGGACTACTTTCCTACGAGCGGTACTTC. Translated: CASSEGGLLSYERYF.

V gene TRBV24-1 combines with J gene TRBJ2-1; 10 bases match TRBD2. Germline CDR1 is KGHDR and CDR2 is SFDVKD. The CDR3 runs 15 residues. The V segment lost 4 bases and the J segment 5 bases; nucleotides outside the gene matches: 4. DNA of the CDR3: TGTGCCACCAGTGACTCTAGCGGGGGAAACAATGAGCAGTTCTTC. Translating gives CATSDSSGGNNEQFF.

This chain joins TRBV2 and TRBJ2-7, with 7 bases identical to TRBD1. The CDR3 spans 16 residues. Per germline, CDR1 SNHLY and CDR2 FYNNEI. The trim removed 5 bases at V and 0 bases at J, leaving 10 bases unmatched. CDR3 residues: CASSPHRGRSSYEQYF. CDR3 nucleotide sequence: TGTGCCAGCAGTCCGCACAGGGGCAGGAGCTCCTACGAGCAGTACTTC.

V and J are TRBV6-1 and TRBJ2-1, with 7 bases that match TRBD1. The DNA end favors TRBJ2-7, so the J call may be wrong. Germline loops: CDR1 MNHNS, CDR2 SASEGT. This CDR3 spans 17 amino acids. Here the CDR3 reads CASSVRITGASYNEQYF. CDR3 DNA sequence: TGTGCCAGCAGTGTCCGTATAACAGGGGCCTCCTACAATGAGCAGTACTTC.